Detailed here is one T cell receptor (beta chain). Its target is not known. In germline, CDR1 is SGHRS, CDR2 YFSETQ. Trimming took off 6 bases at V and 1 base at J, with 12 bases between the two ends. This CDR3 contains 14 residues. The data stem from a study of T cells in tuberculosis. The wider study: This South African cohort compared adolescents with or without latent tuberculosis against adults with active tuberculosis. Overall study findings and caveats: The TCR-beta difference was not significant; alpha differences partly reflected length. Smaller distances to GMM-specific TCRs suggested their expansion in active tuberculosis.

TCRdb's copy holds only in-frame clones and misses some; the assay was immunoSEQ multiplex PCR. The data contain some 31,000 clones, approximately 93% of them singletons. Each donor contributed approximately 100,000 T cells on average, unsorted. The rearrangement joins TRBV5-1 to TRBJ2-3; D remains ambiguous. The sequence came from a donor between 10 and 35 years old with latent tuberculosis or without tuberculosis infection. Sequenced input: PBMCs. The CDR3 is CASKLAARTDTQYF. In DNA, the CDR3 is TGCGCCAGCAAATTGGCGGCCCGCACAGATACGCAGTATTTT.